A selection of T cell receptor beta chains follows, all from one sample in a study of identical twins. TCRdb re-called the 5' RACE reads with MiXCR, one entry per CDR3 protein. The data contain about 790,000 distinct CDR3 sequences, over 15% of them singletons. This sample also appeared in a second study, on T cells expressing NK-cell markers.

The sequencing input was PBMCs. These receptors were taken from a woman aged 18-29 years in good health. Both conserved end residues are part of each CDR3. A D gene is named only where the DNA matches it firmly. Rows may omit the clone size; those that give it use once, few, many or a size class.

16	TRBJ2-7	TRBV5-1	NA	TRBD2	TGCGACAGCAGTCTAACTGGGACTAGGCAAGCCTACGAGCAGTACTTC	CDSSLTGTRQAYEQYF
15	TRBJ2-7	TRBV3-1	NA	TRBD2	TGTGCCAGCAGCTTTACTAGCGGGAGAGGCTACGAGCAGTACTTC	CASSFTSGRGYEQYF
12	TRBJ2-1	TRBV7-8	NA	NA	TGTGCCAGCAGCTCAAACACCAGGGAGCAGTTCTTC	CASSSNTREQFF
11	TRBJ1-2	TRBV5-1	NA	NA	TGCGCCAGCAGCTTGGAAAGGGACCTCACCTTC	CASSLERDLTF
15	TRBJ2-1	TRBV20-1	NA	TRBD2	TGCAGTGCTGAGCACGGGGGGAAGCCCTACAATGAGCAGTTCTTC	CSAEHGGKPYNEQFF
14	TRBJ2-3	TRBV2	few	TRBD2	TGTGCCATGGCTAGCGGGAGTGCGGGAGATACGCAGTATTTT	CAMASGSAGDTQYF
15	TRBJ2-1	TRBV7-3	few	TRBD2	TGTGCCAGCAGCCCCCGGGAGGGGGCCTACAATGAGCAGTTCTTC	CASSPREGAYNEQFF
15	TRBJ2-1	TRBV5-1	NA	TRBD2	TGCGCCAGCAGCCCCGTGGCGGGGGGCTTTAATGAGCAGTTCTTT	CASSPVAGGFNEQFF
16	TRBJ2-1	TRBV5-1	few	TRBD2	TGCGCCAGCAGCTTGTCAGCGGGAGAGCCTTTTACTCTATTAATCTTC	CASSLSAGEPFTLLIF
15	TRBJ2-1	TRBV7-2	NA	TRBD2	TGTGCCAGCAGCCTTCAGACTAGCGGGAGCTGTGAGCAGTTCTTC	CASSLQTSGSCEQFF
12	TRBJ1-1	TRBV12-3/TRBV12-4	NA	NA	TGTGCCAGCAGTTTTGCCGACACTGAAGCTTTCTTT	CASSFADTEAFF
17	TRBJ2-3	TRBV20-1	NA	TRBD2	TGCAGTGCTAGCCCGGTTGATGGCGGGAGAAGCACAGATACGCAGTATTTT	CSASPVDGGRSTDTQYF
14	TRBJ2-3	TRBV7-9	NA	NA	TGTGCCAGCAGCCTGGGGGCGGAGGTAGGGACGCAGTATTTT	CASSLGAEVGTQYF
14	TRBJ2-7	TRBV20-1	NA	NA	TGCAGTGCTAGAGACCAACTACAAACGTACGAGCAGTACTTC	CSARDQLQTYEQYF
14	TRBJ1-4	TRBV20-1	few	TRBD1	TGCAGTGCTAGTAGAGGGGGCCCTAATGAAAAACTGTTTTTT	CSASRGGPNEKLFF
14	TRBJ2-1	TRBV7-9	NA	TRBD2	TGTGCCAGCAGCCAAGCGGGAGTAGGGGATGAGCAGTTCTTC	CASSQAGVGDEQFF
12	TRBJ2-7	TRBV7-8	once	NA	TGTGCCAGCAGCTTTTACAGGAACGAGCAGTACTTC	CASSFYRNEQYF
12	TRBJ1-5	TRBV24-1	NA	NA	TGTGCCACCTCTTCTAGCGGCCAGCCCCAGCATTTT	CATSSSGQPQHF
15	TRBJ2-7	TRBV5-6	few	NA	TGTGCCAGCAGCGATAAGACGGGCCTCTCCTACGAGCAGTACTTC	CASSDKTGLSYEQYF
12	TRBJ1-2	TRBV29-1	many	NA	TGCAGCGTTGAAGGGGATTTCGTTGGCTACACCTTC	CSVEGDFVGYTF
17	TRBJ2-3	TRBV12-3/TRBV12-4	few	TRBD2	TGTGCCAGCAGTCGACCTAGCGGGGGGGCCATAGAAGATACGCAGTATTTT	CASSRPSGGAIEDTQYF
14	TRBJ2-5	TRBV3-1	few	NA	TGTGCCAGCAGCCAAGGTCGGGTTGCGGAGACCCAGTACTTC	CASSQGRVAETQYF
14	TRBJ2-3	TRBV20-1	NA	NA	TGCAGTGCTAGCCCCCCTACGCCGACAGATACGCAGTATTTT	CSASPPTPTDTQYF
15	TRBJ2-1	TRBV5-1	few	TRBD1	TGCGCCAGCAGCTCCGCCCCGACAGGGCTCAATGAGCAGTTCTTC	CASSSAPTGLNEQFF
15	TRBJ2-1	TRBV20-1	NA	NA	TGCAGTGCTAGTCGGAGTACCGACTATCCTCACGAGCAGTTCTTC	CSASRSTDYPHEQFF
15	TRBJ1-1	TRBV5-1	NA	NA	TGCGCCAGCAGCTCGCCGGAAGACAGTAACACTGAAGCTTTCTTT	CASSSPEDSNTEAFF
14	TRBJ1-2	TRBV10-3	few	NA	TGTGCCATCAGCCCCCCCGGGACTCACTATGGCTACACCTTC	CAISPPGTHYGYTF
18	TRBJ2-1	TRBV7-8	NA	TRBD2	TGTGCCAGCAGCTTAGAGGCGGGGGGACTCTCAAGGGGGAATGAGCAGTTCTTC	CASSLEAGGLSRGNEQFF
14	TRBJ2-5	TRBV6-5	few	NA	TGTGCCAGCAGTTACCAAGACGCGAGGGGGACCCAGTACTTC	CASSYQDARGTQYF
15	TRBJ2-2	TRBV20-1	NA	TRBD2	TGCAGTGCTAGAGACGGACGGGGGGGCGTCGGGGAGCTGTTTTTT	CSARDGRGGVGELFF
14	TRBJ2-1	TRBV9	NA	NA	TGTGCCAGCAGCGCGACGGTCTCCTACAATGAGCAGTTCTTC	CASSATVSYNEQFF
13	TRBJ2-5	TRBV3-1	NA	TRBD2	TGTGCCAGCCGCCTAGCGGGTGTTGAGACCCAGTACTTC	CASRLAGVETQYF
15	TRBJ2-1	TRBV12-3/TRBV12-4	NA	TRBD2	TGTGCCAGCAGTTTAGCACGGGGGGGCCAGGGTGAGCAGTTCTTC	CASSLARGGQGEQFF
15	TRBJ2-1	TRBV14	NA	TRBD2	TGTGCCAGCAGCCAGGGACTAGGTTCCTACAATGAGCAGTTCTTC	CASSQGLGSYNEQFF
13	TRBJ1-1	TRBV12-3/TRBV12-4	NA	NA	TGTGCCAGCAGTTTAGCGCCTTTAACGGCCGCTTTCTTT	CASSLAPLTAAFF
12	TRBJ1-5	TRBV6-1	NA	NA	TGTGCCAGCAGTCCCAATTGGGGGACCCAGCATTTT	CASSPNWGTQHF
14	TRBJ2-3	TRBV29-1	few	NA	TGCAGCGTTGGGGGTCCGGAGGTCACAGATACGCAGTATTTT	CSVGGPEVTDTQYF
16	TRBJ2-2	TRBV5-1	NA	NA	TGCGCCAGCAGCTTGGTTGCGCTGACTGGATCCGGGGAGCTGTTTTTT	CASSLVALTGSGELFF
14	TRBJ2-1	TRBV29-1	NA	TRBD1	TGCAGCGCCTCCGGGACAGGGATAGTCAATGAGCAGTTCTTC	CSASGTGIVNEQFF
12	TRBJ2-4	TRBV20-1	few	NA	TGCAGTTTGGCAGGGGCCAAAAACATTCAGTACTTC	CSLAGAKNIQYF
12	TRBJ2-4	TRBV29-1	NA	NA	TGCAGCGTTGATTCACCGGAAAACATTCAGTACTTC	CSVDSPENIQYF
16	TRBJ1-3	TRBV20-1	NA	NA	TGCAGTGCTAGAGATCTTAGACAGGCGTTTGGGGACACCATATATTTT	CSARDLRQAFGDTIYF
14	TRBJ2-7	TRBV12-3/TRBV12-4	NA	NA	TGTGCCAGCAGTTTGACCTGGGGGACCTACGAGCAGTACTTC	CASSLTWGTYEQYF
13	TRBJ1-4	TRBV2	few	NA	TGTGCCAGCAGTGCTGACAGAAGTGAAAAACTGTTTTTT	CASSADRSEKLFF
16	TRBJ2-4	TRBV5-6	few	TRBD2	TGTGCCAGCAGCTTAATCCCTAGCGGAGCCAAAAACATTCAGTACTTC	CASSLIPSGAKNIQYF
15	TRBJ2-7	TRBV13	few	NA	TGTGCCAGCAGCTCAGTTTCAACAGGGACCTACGAGCAGTACTTC	CASSSVSTGTYEQYF
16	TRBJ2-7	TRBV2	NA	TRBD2	TGTGCCAGCAGTGTGGGGACTAGCGACCTCCTGGGCGAGCAGTACTTC	CASSVGTSDLLGEQYF
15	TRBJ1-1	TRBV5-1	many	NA	TGTGCCAGCAGCTTAGGTCGAGGGATGAACACTGAAGCTTTCTTT	CASSLGRGMNTEAFF
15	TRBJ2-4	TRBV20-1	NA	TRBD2	TGCAGTGCTAACCCTAGCGGGGGATCCCTGGACATTCAGTACTTC	CSANPSGGSLDIQYF
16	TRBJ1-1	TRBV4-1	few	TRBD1	TGCGCCAGCAGCCAAGGGCGGACAGGGGTGAACACTGAAGCTTTCTTT	CASSQGRTGVNTEAFF
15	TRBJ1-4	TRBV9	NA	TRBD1	TGTGCCAGCAGCTCCATGGACAGGGGCGGCGAAAAACTGTTTTTT	CASSSMDRGGEKLFF
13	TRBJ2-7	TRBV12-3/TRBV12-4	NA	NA	TGTGCCAGCAGTTTAAACGGCCCTCACGAGCAGTACTTC	CASSLNGPHEQYF
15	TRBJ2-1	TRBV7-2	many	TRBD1	TGTGCCAGCAGCGTAACAGGGGTCCCTGACAATGAGCAGTTCTTC	CASSVTGVPDNEQFF